A single sample gave rise to the 4 T cell receptor beta chains below, sequenced in a study of blood T cells in healthy people across ages. It was with a sample-barcoded 5' primer and a J-beta primer mix that a second PCR of roughly 7 to 11 cycles was run. TCRdb analysed the 5' RACE reads with MiXCR anew, one entry per CDR3 protein. This repertoire shows some 1,500,000 distinct CDR3 sequences, approximately 43% found once; its top ten account for around 4%. The sample taken for sequencing was blood. The receptors were gathered from a young woman in good health.

This sequence joins TRBV6-5 and TRBJ1-2, with D uncertain. The ends were cut back, 5 bases at V and 3 bases at J, with 16 bases in the middle. Germline CDR1 and CDR2: MNHEY and SVGAGI. The CDR3 consists of 15 residues. CDR3 coding DNA: TGTGCCAGCAGTACGTTCGGGAGTGACGACTATGGCTACACCTTC. This encodes CASSTFGSDDYGYTF.

The CDR3 loop is CASSSERTSGANVLTF. CDR3 coding DNA: TGCGCCAGCAGCTCGGAACGGACCTCTGGGGCCAACGTCCTGACTTTC. V is TRBV5-1 and J is TRBJ2-6; unclear D gene. Germline values: CDR1 SGHRS, CDR2 YFSETQ. Trimming left V 3 bases short and J 0 bases short, with 10 bases between. The CDR3 loop spans 16 amino acids.

This clonotype was detected many times. The junction departs from the called germline gene at one end, perhaps through a read error. The chain has TRBV5-1 and TRBJ2-1, with 7 bases identical to TRBD2. CDR1 SGHRS and CDR2 YFSETQ come from the germline V gene. The CDR3 is 15 amino acids. In DNA form, the CDR3 reads TGTGCCAGCAGCTTAGACGGGGGGACCTACAATGAGCAGTTCTTC. It encodes CASSLDGGTYNEQFF.

The rearrangement joins TRBV20-1 to TRBJ2-3, with 7 bases lining up with TRBD2. The CDR3 has 14 amino acids. V trimming: 5 bases; J trimming: 1 base; junction bases outside the gene matches: 6. The V gene's germline CDR1 is DFQATT and CDR2 SNEGSKA (reference sequence). The CDR3 DNA is TGCAGTGCTCCAGGGACTATGGGCACAGATACGCAGTATTTT. This gives the protein CSAPGTMGTDTQYF.